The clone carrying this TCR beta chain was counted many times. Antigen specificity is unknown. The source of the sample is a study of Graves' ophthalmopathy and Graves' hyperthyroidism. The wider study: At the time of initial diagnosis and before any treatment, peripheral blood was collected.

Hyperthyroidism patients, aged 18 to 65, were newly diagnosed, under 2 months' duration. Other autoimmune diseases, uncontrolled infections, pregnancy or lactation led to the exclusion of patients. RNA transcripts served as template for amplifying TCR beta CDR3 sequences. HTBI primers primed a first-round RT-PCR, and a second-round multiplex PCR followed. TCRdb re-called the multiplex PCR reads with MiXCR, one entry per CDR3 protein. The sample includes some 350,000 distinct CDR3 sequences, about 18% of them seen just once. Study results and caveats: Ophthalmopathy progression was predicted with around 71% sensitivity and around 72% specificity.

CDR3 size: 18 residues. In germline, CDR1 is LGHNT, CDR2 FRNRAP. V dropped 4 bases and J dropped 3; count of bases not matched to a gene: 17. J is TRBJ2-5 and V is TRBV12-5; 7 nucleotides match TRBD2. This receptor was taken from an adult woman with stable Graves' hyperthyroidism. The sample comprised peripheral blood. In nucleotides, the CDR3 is TGTGCTAGTGGTTCGACCCGGGACTACCCGTGGGGAAAAGAGACCCAGTACTTC. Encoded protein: CASGSTRDYPWGKETQYF. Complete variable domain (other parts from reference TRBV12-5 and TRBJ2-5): DARVTQTPRHKVTEMGQEVTMRCQPILGHNTVFWYRQTMMQGLELLAYFRNRAPLDDSGMPKDRFSAEMPDATLATLKIQPSEPRDSAVYFCASGSTRDYPWGKETQYFGPGTRLLVL.